This TCR beta chain was sequenced in a study of sequential checkpoint blockade in melanoma (dated by TCRdb to between 2017 and 2020). About the full investigation: Patients were assigned by 1:1 randomization to either first-line nivolumab followed by ipilimumab (arm A) or ipilimumab followed by nivolumab (arm B). Maintenance nivolumab came after both trial sequences. DNA from around 84 pretreatment melanoma tumor samples was subjected to TCRbeta immunosequencing. About 24 patients had matched tumor biopsies taken before treatment and at week 13, after single-agent nivolumab (arm A) or ipilimumab (arm B). In around 83% of the matched pre- and post-treatment tumor biopsy pairs, both biopsies came from the same lesion. Paper-wide results and their limitations: Tumor T-cell fraction and clonality correlated with PD-L1 staining and CD8+ T-cell counts but not with mutational load. Within-arm analyses of tumor T-cell fraction were limited by small sample sizes and reduced statistical power. Patients with increases in tumor T-cell fraction and clonality by week 13 were approximately 30 times more likely to achieve clinical benefit. Larger, independent patient cohorts are needed to validate the response-prediction model that combines TCR metrics and mutation burden. Among patients in arm A, the nivolumab-first arm, pretreatment tumor TIL clonality was associated with response (P = .04).

V sheds 1 base and J sheds 0 bases, leaving 13 bases between their ends. CDR1 and CDR2 (SQVTM, ANQGSEA) derive from the germline V gene. CDR3 length: 15 amino acids, cysteine to phenylalanine. Here the CDR3 DNA is all that survives: 45 bases in frame from base 1. Interpreted using the paper, the treatment or condition label stands for: randomized to nivolumab then ipilimumab (arm A) or the reverse (arm B). Prior DNA-damaging chemotherapy had not been received by any trial patient. CheckMate 064, a randomized, open-label phase II trial of sequential checkpoint blockade, was the source of the samples, all of which came from patients with melanoma. Genomic DNA from formalin-fixed paraffin-embedded (FFPE) tissue samples was used for tumor TCR sequencing. The immunoSEQ Assay was used to immunosequence TCRbeta CDR3 regions from genomic DNA. Before high-throughput sequencing, genomic DNA was amplified using bias-controlled multiplex PCR. On the authors' methods: To quantify the absolute abundance of each unique TCRbeta CDR3 region, the sequences were collapsed and filtered. Clonality, defined as 1 minus Pielou's evenness, was calculated using only productive rearrangements. To compute tumor T-cell fraction, TCRbeta template counts were normalized to usable DNA, with usable DNA estimated from several housekeeping genes. Clones with significantly greater frequencies in on-treatment versus baseline samples were identified using a previously published method. TCRdb obtained this table from immuneACCESS and retained in-frame rearrangements with V and J assigned. These tables miss some clones; where compared with another copy, unresolved V genes account for less than half of the shortfall, and the remainder is unexplained. The D gene and trimming were derived from the DNA, and the V and J assignments and clone size from that table. The sample profile shows about 5,000 clones; under 30% of them were found once. Approximately 20% of the sample goes to the ten largest clones.

This clone was seen more than once but under ten times. The target of this receptor is not known. One base away there is no much larger clone; base qualities are not given. The sequence came from a human donor with melanoma. The sequences come from tumor tissue (inferred from file names), collected from a patient given nivolumab and ipilimumab in sequence. The chain is made from TRBV29-1 and TRBJ2-7; matching of 6 bases hints at TRBD1 as the D gene. The CDR3 region reads CSVEGAGQSSYEQYF. The sequence in DNA is TGCAGCGTTGAAGGCGCCGGACAGAGCTCCTACGAGCAGTACTTC.